This passage covers 28 T cell receptor beta chains from one sample sequenced in a study of beta chain features in type 1 diabetes. Findings and caveats of the study: Type 1 diabetes patients showed a moderate but significant shortening of TCRB CDR3s in all four CD4+ subsets.

Expressed TCRB transcripts were sequenced because the entire RNA isolate underwent reverse transcription. TCRdb's table, derived via immunoSEQ multiplex PCR, lists solely in-frame clones and lacks some. The profile shows hundreds of thousands of clones, 11% to 15% of them singletons. For these receptors, no antigen is known. Input material: naive CD4+ T cells from blood. These receptors came from a man between 18 and 35 years old with type 1 diabetes.

The chain couples TRBV25-1 to TRBJ2-2; maybe TRBD2 (5 bases). There are 16 residues in the CDR3. Trimming stripped 8 bases from V and 1 base from J, with 17 bases between. Germline CDR1 and CDR2: MGHDK and SYGVNS. This CDR3 reads CASSPPARGNTGELFF. CDR3 coding DNA: TGTGCCAGCTCTCCCCCGGCACGGGGGAACACCGGGGAGCTGTTTTTT. Filled out from reference TRBV25-1 and TRBJ2-2, the complete variable domain reads EADIYQTPRYLVIGTGKKITLECSQTMGHDKMYWYQQDPGMELHLIHYSYGVNSTEKGDLSSESTVSRIRTEHFPLTLESARPSHTSQYLCASSPPARGNTGELFFGEGSRLTVL.

Of note for this clone: At one of its ends the junction is not consistent with the germline gene, which may arise from a read error. This chain uses TRBV29-1 with TRBJ1-2; D gene unclear. Looked up from germline, CDR1 is SQVTM and CDR2 is ANQGSEA. CDR3 length: 11 amino acids. CDR3 DNA sequence: TGCTGCGTTGACACGAGGGATGGCTACACCTTC. As protein: CCVDTRDGYTF.

The V and J genes are TRBV19 and TRBJ1-2; D remains unclear. Germline V gene data show CDR1 as LNHDA and CDR2 as SQIVND (reference sequence). CDR3 length: 12 amino acids. V lost 9 bases, J lost 2 bases, and 10 bases lay in between. The CDR3 nucleotides are TGTGCCAGCGCTTGGAACAACTATGGCTACACCTTC. Protein sequence: CASAWNNYGYTF.

The gene calls are TRBV14 and TRBJ2-1; D is undetermined. Per the germline V gene, CDR1 is SGHDN and CDR2 is FVKESK. Trimming left V 10 bases short and J 4 bases short, with 23 bases between. The length of the CDR3 is 16 residues. The CDR3 loop reads CATMERVHSRYNEQFF. The CDR3 region has the DNA TGTGCCACCATGGAAAGGGTCCACTCGAGGTACAATGAGCAGTTCTTC.

V is TRBV9 and J is TRBJ2-1, with D possibly TRBD2 on 6 matching bases. The germline V and J ends were trimmed by 6 bases and 4 bases, with 17 bases remaining between them. The CDR3 consists of 15 residues. Germline-derived CDR1 and CDR2 are SGDLS and YYNGEE. The CDR3 region has the DNA TGTGCCAGCACCTTCGGGCTAGCGAATTACAATGAGCAGTTCTTC. Protein sequence: CASTFGLANYNEQFF.

This chain links TRBV25-1 with TRBJ2-1, with D possibly matching TRBD1 (6 bases). The CDR3 loop spans 15 amino acids. Looked up from germline, CDR1 is MGHDK and CDR2 is SYGVNS. The V end was cut by 6 bases, the J end by 4 bases, with 16 bases between. The CDR3 region has the DNA TGTGCCAGCAGCACCGGGACAATCTCTTACAATGAGCAGTTCTTC. Its translation: CASSTGTISYNEQFF. The full variable domain, completed using reference TRBV25-1 and TRBJ2-1, is EADIYQTPRYLVIGTGKKITLECSQTMGHDKMYWYQQDPGMELHLIHYSYGVNSTEKGDLSSESTVSRIRTEHFPLTLESARPSHTSQYLCASSTGTISYNEQFFGPGTRLTVL.

The chain couples TRBV29-1 to TRBJ1-1; TRBD1 agrees at 7 bases. The CDR3 has 15 amino acids. The V gene's germline CDR1 is SQVTM and CDR2 ANQGSEA. V lost 6 bases to trimming and J lost 5 bases; unmatched junction nucleotides: 15. CDR3 DNA: TGCAGCGTCCTCCGGGACAGCCTCAAGGAGACTGAAGCTTTCTTT. Protein sequence: CSVLRDSLKETEAFF.

The chain links TRBV27 to TRBJ1-1, with a tentative D call TRBD1 (5 bases). CDR1 and CDR2 from the germline V gene are MNHEY and SMNVEV (reference sequence). The CDR3 consists of 15 residues. Trimming left V 6 bases short and J 1 base short, with 15 bases between. CDR3 amino acids: CASSLSTVPNTEAFF. The CDR3 DNA reads TGTGCCAGCAGCCTTTCGACAGTGCCGAACACTGAAGCTTTCTTT.

A single count supports this clone. The chain employs TRBV5-4 and TRBJ2-3; D is perhaps TRBD1 (5 bases). The CDR3 covers 16 residues. The germline V and J ends were trimmed by 0 bases and 4 bases, with 15 bases remaining between them. Germline CDR1 and CDR2: SGHNT and YYREEE (reference sequence). This chain's CDR3 is CASSLASGWGPDTQYF. CDR3 sequence (DNA): TGTGCCAGCAGCTTGGCCTCAGGGTGGGGTCCAGATACGCAGTATTTT.

The rearrangement joins TRBV19 to TRBJ1-1; D is perhaps TRBD1 (6 bases). Germline lookup yields CDR1 LNHDA and CDR2 SQIVND (reference sequence). Trimming took 6 bases from V and 2 from J, leaving 10 bases between them. The CDR3 length is 13 residues. CDR3 region: CASRTGRNTEAFF. The DNA of the CDR3 is TGTGCCAGTAGGACAGGAAGAAACACTGAAGCTTTCTTT.

The gene calls are TRBV28 and TRBJ2-2, with D possibly matching TRBD2 (6 bases). V was pared by 5 bases and J by 5 bases, with 15 bases between. The CDR3 covers 15 residues. Germline values: CDR1 MDHEN, CDR2 SYDVKM. This CDR3 reads CASSSSPGLTGELFF. The CDR3 DNA is TGTGCCAGCAGTAGCTCCCCCGGACTAACCGGGGAGCTGTTTTTT.

This clone was observed a few times. CDR3 region: CAIAGGNQPQHF. CDR3 nucleotide sequence: TGTGCCATCGCGGGGGGCAATCAGCCCCAGCATTTT. The V call is TRBV6-6, the J call TRBJ1-5, with a weak D call TRBD1 (5 bases). Germline-derived CDR1 and CDR2 are MNHNY and SVGAGI (reference sequence). Trimming removed 10 bases from V and 2 bases from J, with 9 bases in between. This CDR3 region has 12 residues.

The rearrangement links TRBV30 to TRBJ1-5; D ambiguous. The CDR3 is made up of 14 amino acids. CDR1 and CDR2 from the germline V gene are GTSNPN and SVGIG (reference sequence). V was cut by 3 bases and J by 4 bases, with 13 bases left in between. CDR3: CAWSPGYGNQPQHF. In DNA, the CDR3 is TGTGCCTGGAGCCCCGGCTATGGAAATCAGCCCCAGCATTTT.

The table lists this clone with a few counts. The chain is built from TRBV5-4 and TRBJ2-3; 9 nucleotides match TRBD2. This CDR3 is built from 16 residues. Trimming cost V 1 base and J 2 bases; bases outside gene matches: 5. Per the germline V gene, CDR1 is SGHNT and CDR2 is YYREEE (reference sequence). CDR3 region: CASSLWLAGPTDTQYF. CDR3 DNA sequence: TGTGCCAGCAGCTTGTGGCTAGCGGGGCCCACAGATACGCAGTATTTT.

In this sample, this clone turned up a few times. This chain connects TRBV4-3 to TRBJ1-6, with a weak D call TRBD1 (5 bases). Per the germline V gene, CDR1 is LGHNA and CDR2 is YSLEER. CDR3 size: 15 residues. Trimming left V 2 bases short and J 11 bases short, with 16 bases between. CDR3 in DNA: TGCGCCAGCAGCCAACTGCAGGGAGCAGGGCCACCCCTCCACTTT. Its translation is CASSQLQGAGPPLHF.

The chain recombines TRBV7-2 with TRBJ2-1; TRBD2 matches 10 bases. From germline, CDR1 is SGHTA and CDR2 FQGNSA. The CDR3 has 18 residues. Unmatched junction bases numbered 12, after V lost 1 base and J lost 6 bases. The CDR3 spells CASSLGVVGLAGVNEQFF. The CDR3 nucleotides read TGTGCCAGCAGCTTAGGAGTTGTGGGTCTAGCGGGAGTCAATGAGCAGTTCTTC.

The J gene is TRBJ1-1, the V gene TRBV4-3, with unresolved D. V lost 2 bases, J lost 0 bases, and 13 bases lay in between. The CDR3 spans 16 residues. From germline, CDR1 is LGHNA and CDR2 YSLEER. The CDR3 DNA is TGCGCCAGCAGCCAAACCCTCCCCTCCATGAACACTGAAGCTTTCTTT. This gives the protein CASSQTLPSMNTEAFF.

This rearrangement joins TRBV5-1 to TRBJ2-7; D might be TRBD1 (5 bases). Germline V gene sequence: CDR1 SGHRS, CDR2 YFSETQ. This CDR3 has 14 amino acids. The V gene lost 7 bases and the J gene lost 1 base, with 15 bases spanning the gap. The CDR3 sequence is CASALGHLSYEQYF. CDR3 nucleotides: TGCGCCAGCGCCCTCGGACACCTTTCCTACGAGCAGTACTTC.

The chain recombines TRBV6-6 with TRBJ2-1, with 7 bases that match TRBD2. V lost 4 bases and J lost 10; bases outside the gene matches: 13. The CDR3 spans 15 residues. From germline, CDR1 is MNHNY and CDR2 SVGAGI (reference sequence). The CDR3: CASSSLAGAAGEQFF. CDR3 nucleotides: TGTGCCAGCAGTTCCCTTGCGGGAGCGGCGGGGGAGCAGTTCTTC.

This clone was seen a few times. V and J are TRBV28 and TRBJ1-6; the D gene is possibly TRBD1 (6 bases). CDR3 length: 15 residues. Germline loops: CDR1 MDHEN, CDR2 SYDVKM. The V end lost 6 bases, the J end lost 8 bases, and 17 bases lay between the germline ends. The CDR3 region has the DNA TGTGCCAGCAGACCCGGGGGGCGCGTTTATTCACCCCTCCACTTT. Translated, it gives CASRPGGRVYSPLHF.

V is TRBV2 and J is TRBJ2-2, with D possibly called TRBD1 or TRBD2 (5 bases each). Trimming cost V 3 bases and J 5 bases, with 10 bases left between them. CDR1 is SNHLY and CDR2 is FYNNEI in the germline V gene. The CDR3 totals 14 residues. The CDR3: CASSDGTSTGELFF. DNA for the CDR3: TGTGCCAGCAGTGACGGGACGTCAACCGGGGAGCTGTTTTTT.

This chain joins TRBV2 and TRBJ2-2; the D call may be TRBD1 or TRBD2 (5 bases each). The CDR3 covers 16 residues. Looked up from germline, CDR1 is SNHLY and CDR2 is FYNNEI. Trimming stripped 5 bases from V and 6 bases from J, with 19 bases between. CDR3 nucleotide sequence: TGTGCCAGCAGTCCTCCGAACAGGAGGCAGGCCGGGGAGCTGTTTTTT. Protein: CASSPPNRRQAGELFF.

The V call is TRBV10-3, the J call TRBJ2-3, with D unclear. V lost 6 bases, J lost 3 bases, and 4 bases lay in between. CDR1 is ENHRY, CDR2 SYGVKD, per germline. The CDR3 length is 11 residues. The CDR3, as DNA: TGTGCCATCAGGGAGACAGATACGCAGTATTTT. Translated, it gives CAIRETDTQYF.

This clone was seen a handful of times. The rearrangement links TRBV25-1 to TRBJ1-2; 7 positions match TRBD1. The length of the CDR3 is 16 residues. CDR1 is MGHDK and CDR2 is SYGVNS in the germline V gene. V shed 7 bases and J 6 bases; nucleotides not matched to a gene: 17. CDR3 amino acids: CASMDENRQGVDGYTF. The DNA of the CDR3 is TGTGCCAGCATGGATGAGAACAGACAGGGAGTCGATGGCTACACCTTC.

This clone has a handful of counts. The chain joins TRBV5-1 to TRBJ1-1; TRBD1 aligns across 7 bases. V was clipped by 4 bases and J by 6 bases; unmatched bases: 3. The CDR3 consists of 12 residues. Germline CDR1 reads SGHRS; CDR2 reads YFSETQ. CDR3 sequence reads: CASSPGGAEAFF. CDR3 DNA sequence: TGCGCCAGCAGCCCAGGGGGAGCTGAAGCTTTCTTT.

This clone was detected a few times. The chain uses TRBV29-1 and TRBJ1-1, with TRBD1 matching over 8 bases. Germline lookup yields CDR1 SQVTM and CDR2 ANQGSEA. The CDR3 runs 14 residues. The trim removed 5 bases at V and 0 bases at J, leaving 5 bases unmatched. CDR3 sequence reads: CSVSGGGMNTEAFF. As DNA, the CDR3 is TGCAGCGTTTCAGGGGGCGGTATGAACACTGAAGCTTTCTTT.

This chain joins TRBV30 and TRBJ1-2; possibly TRBD1 for D (5 bases). The CDR3 length is 13 residues. The germline gives CDR1 GTSNPN, CDR2 SVGIG (reference sequence). The V end was cut by 0 bases, the J end by 7 bases, with 12 bases between. In nucleotides, the CDR3 is TGTGCCTGGAGTGTACAGGTTCTCGGTGGCTACACCTTC. It is translated as CAWSVQVLGGYTF.

There are a few counts of this clone. The rearrangement joins TRBV29-1 to TRBJ2-7; D is perhaps TRBD1 (5 bases). CDR3 size: 11 residues. Germline V gives CDR1 SQVTM, CDR2 ANQGSEA. V lost 3 bases and J lost 2, with 5 bases in between. The CDR3 reads CSVDRAYEQYF. In nucleotides, the CDR3 is TGCAGCGTTGACAGGGCCTACGAGCAGTACTTC.